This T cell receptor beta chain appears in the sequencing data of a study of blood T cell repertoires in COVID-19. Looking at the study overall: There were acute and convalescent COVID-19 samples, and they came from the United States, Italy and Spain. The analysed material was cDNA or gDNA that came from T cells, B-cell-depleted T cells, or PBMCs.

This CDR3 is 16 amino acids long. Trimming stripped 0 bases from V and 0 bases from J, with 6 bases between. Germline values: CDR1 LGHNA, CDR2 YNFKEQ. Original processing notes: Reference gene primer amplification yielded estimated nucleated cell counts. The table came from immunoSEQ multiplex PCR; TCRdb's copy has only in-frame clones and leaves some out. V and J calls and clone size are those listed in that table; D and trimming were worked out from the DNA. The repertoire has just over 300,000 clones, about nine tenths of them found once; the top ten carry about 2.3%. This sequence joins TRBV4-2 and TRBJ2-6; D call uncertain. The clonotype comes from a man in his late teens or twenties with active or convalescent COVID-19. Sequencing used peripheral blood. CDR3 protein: CASSQDLFSGANVLTF. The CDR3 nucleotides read TGTGCCAGCAGCCAAGATCTCTTCTCTGGGGCCAACGTCCTGACTTTC.